This entry lists 27 T cell receptor beta chains sequenced from one sample in a study of T cell responses to AZD1222 COVID-19 vaccine. The table came from immunoSEQ multiplex PCR; TCRdb's copy has only in-frame clones and leaves some out. The repertoire includes 180,000 or so clones, 70% to 90% of them detected once, and roughly 26% sits in the top ten. Source: peripheral blood, taken 28 days after the second AZD1222 dose. Receptor source: an adult who received the AZD1222 COVID-19 vaccine.

The chain employs TRBV28 and TRBJ1-2, with 9 bases matching TRBD1. The germline V gene has CDR1 MDHEN and CDR2 SYDVKM. Trimming took 5 bases from V and 5 from J; bases not matched to a gene: 6. CDR3 length equals 14 residues. CDR3 in DNA: TGTGCCAGCAGTCCGGACAGGGGAGGGTATGGCTACACCTTC. This gives the protein CASSPDRGGYGYTF.

The rearrangement links TRBV6-2 or TRBV6-3 to TRBJ2-7; 8 nucleotides match TRBD1. CDR3 length equals 14 residues. With 5 bases clipped from V and 9 bases from J, the junction kept 12 bases outside the gene matches. The germline gives CDR1 MNHEY, CDR2 SVGEGT. The CDR3 region is CASSLGDRSSGQYF. CDR3 DNA: TGTGCCAGCAGTCTCGGGGACAGGAGTTCGGGGCAGTACTTC.

This chain connects TRBV28 to TRBJ1-2, with 9 bases aligning to TRBD1. After removal of 7 bases from V and 6 bases from J, the junction contained 12 bases not matched to a gene. This CDR3 is 15 amino acids long. Germline V CDR1 and CDR2: MDHEN, SYDVKM. The CDR3 is CASTLKGQGRDGYTF. For the CDR3, the DNA is TGTGCCAGCACCCTAAAGGGACAGGGTAGGGATGGCTACACCTTC.

This clone was detected a few times. The chain employs TRBV19 and TRBJ2-7, with D maybe TRBD1 (6 bases). The CDR3 is 15 residues long. V was trimmed by 2 bases and J by 1 base, leaving 12 bases between them. Germline CDR1 LNHDA, CDR2 SQIVND (reference sequence). In DNA form, the CDR3 reads TGTGCCAGTAGTATACGGCAGGGGCCTTCCTACGAGCAGTACTTC. Its protein product is CASSIRQGPSYEQYF.

V gene TRBV7-9 combines with J gene TRBJ2-2; D is undetermined. This CDR3 region has 15 residues. The V and J ends lost 6 bases and 4 bases respectively, with 15 bases between them. Germline assignment: CDR1 SEHNR and CDR2 FQNEAQ (reference sequence). CDR3 region: CASSPPMTRTGELFF. Written as DNA, the CDR3 is TGTGCCAGCAGTCCCCCCATGACTCGCACCGGGGAGCTGTTTTTT.

The gene calls are TRBV7-2 and TRBJ2-3; D call uncertain. Between the trimmed V and J ends, which lost 5 bases and 2 bases, there was a span of 11 bases. Germline lookup yields CDR1 SGHTA and CDR2 FQGNSA. The CDR3 is made up of 14 amino acids. The CDR3 nucleotides read TGTGCCAGCAGCGCACTCCCCGACACAGATACGCAGTATTTT. It yields the protein CASSALPDTDTQYF. The full variable domain, rest sourced from reference TRBV7-2 and TRBJ2-3, is GAGVSQSPSNKVTEKGKDVELRCDPISGHTALYWYRQSLGQGLEFLIYFQGNSAPDKSGLPSDRFSAERTGGSVSTLTIQRTQQEDSAVYLCASSALPDTDTQYFGPGTRLTVL.

This clone was counted a single time. The gene calls are TRBV3-1 (or the pseudogene TRBV3-2) and TRBJ2-1; 8 positions agree with TRBD1. The J segment lost 7 bases and the V segment lost 7 bases, leaving 9 bases of the junction unmatched. In germline, CDR1 is LGHDT, CDR2 YNNKEL (reference sequence). The CDR3 spans 14 residues. The CDR3 region is CASTSQGARNEQFF. CDR3 sequence (DNA): TGTGCCAGCACTTCGCAGGGGGCGAGGAATGAGCAGTTCTTC.

This chain links TRBV18 with TRBJ2-2; D remains ambiguous. The CDR3 contains 14 residues. The germline CDR1 and CDR2 sequences are KGHSH and LQKENI. Trimming left V 1 base short and J 5 bases short, with 8 bases between. DNA of the CDR3: TGTGCCAGCTCACCACTGAAGGGAACCGGGGAGCTGTTTTTT. Its protein is CASSPLKGTGELFF.

The chain employs TRBV4-3 and TRBJ2-1, with 8 nucleotides matching TRBD2. The germline gives CDR1 LGHNA, CDR2 YSLEER. J lost 2 bases, V lost 0 bases, and 9 bases had no gene match. The CDR3 extends over 18 amino acids. The CDR3 bases are TGCGCCAGCAGCCAAGATCCCCCTGGACTAGCAGCCTACAATGAGCAGTTCTTC. This translates into CASSQDPPGLAAYNEQFF.

The chain combines TRBV28 with TRBJ2-2; tentative D call: TRBD2 (5 bases). The CDR3 runs to 13 residues. From germline, CDR1 is MDHEN and CDR2 SYDVKM. The CDR3 here is CAEGQRPTGELFF. CDR3 DNA: TGTGCAGAAGGCCAGCGGCCAACCGGGGAGCTGTTTTTT.

The chain couples TRBV5-1 to TRBJ1-4, with D possibly being TRBD1 (6 bases). Germline CDR1 and CDR2: SGHRS and YFSETQ. This CDR3 spans 15 amino acids. Trimming cost V 4 bases and J 8 bases, with 18 bases left between them. The CDR3 coding sequence is TGCGCCAGCAGCCCGGGGGGCAAGGGAGAAGAAAAACTGTTTTTT. Translating gives CASSPGGKGEEKLFF.

V and J are TRBV11-2 and TRBJ2-7; D possibly corresponds to TRBD2 (5 bases). CDR1 and CDR2 (germline): SGHAT, FQNNGV. Trimming left V 5 bases short and J 2 bases short, with 10 bases between. This CDR3 has 13 amino acids. The CDR3 coding sequence is TGTGCCAGCAGCCCCGCGGGCCCCTACGAGCAGTACTTC. This codes for CASSPAGPYEQYF.

The genes are TRBV20-1 and TRBJ2-7, with 15 nucleotides matching TRBD2. The CDR3 contains 20 residues. The trim removed 3 bases at V and 0 bases at J, leaving 15 bases unmatched. Germline V lookup: CDR1 DFQATT, CDR2 SNEGSKA (reference sequence). The DNA for the CDR3 is TGCAGTGCTAGTGGAGGGGCGGGAGGACTAGCGGGAGGGAGCTCCTACGAGCAGTACTTC. It encodes CSASGGAGGLAGGSSYEQYF.

This chain connects TRBV2 to TRBJ2-1; 8 nucleotides line up with TRBD2. The junction had 10 bases not matched to a gene; V was cut back by 8 bases and J by 4 bases. The CDR3 is made up of 15 amino acids. The germline gives CDR1 SNHLY, CDR2 FYNNEI. The CDR3 reads CASGLGTSGYNEQFF. CDR3 nucleotide sequence: TGTGCCAGCGGCCTCGGGACTAGTGGTTACAATGAGCAGTTCTTC.

This sequence joins TRBV6-2 or TRBV6-3 and TRBJ2-1, with 12 bases identical to TRBD2. In germline, CDR1 is MNHEY, CDR2 SVGEGT. The CDR3 has 16 residues. Unmatched junction bases numbered 7, after V lost 6 bases and J lost 4 bases. CDR3 region: CASSHGLAGKYNEQFF. The CDR3 DNA reads as TGTGCCAGCAGCCACGGACTAGCGGGAAAGTACAATGAGCAGTTCTTC.

The table lists this clone with a count of one. The chain joins TRBV25-1 to TRBJ2-5; a weak D match, TRBD2 (5 bases). Trimming left V 0 bases short and J 2 bases short, with 13 bases between. This CDR3 contains 16 residues. Per germline, CDR1 MGHDK and CDR2 SYGVNS. CDR3 protein: CASSEYISDSQETQYF. CDR3 bases: TGTGCCAGCAGTGAATACATTTCGGACTCACAAGAGACCCAGTACTTC.

This rearrangement joins TRBV3-1 (or the pseudogene TRBV3-2) to TRBJ1-4; 10 nucleotides line up with TRBD1. The CDR3 spans 17 residues. Trimming cost V 1 base and J 3 bases; bases outside gene matches: 5. The germline V gene encodes CDR1 LGHDT and CDR2 YNNKEL (reference sequence). The CDR3 region is CASSQGQGARANEKLFF. The CDR3 nucleotides are TGTGCCAGCAGCCAAGGACAGGGGGCGCGGGCTAATGAAAAACTGTTTTTT.

The V and J genes are TRBV19 and TRBJ2-4; TRBD1 agrees at 9 bases. Germline V gene sequence: CDR1 LNHDA, CDR2 SQIVND (reference sequence). Unmatched junction bases numbered 12, after V lost 7 bases and J lost 5 bases. The CDR3 is made up of 16 amino acids. The CDR3 loop is CASTPQEQGAENIQYF. The CDR3 nucleotides are TGTGCCAGTACCCCACAAGAACAGGGGGCCGAAAACATTCAGTACTTC.

The chain carries TRBV6-2 or TRBV6-3 and TRBJ2-4; 9 bases align to TRBD1. V trimming: 2 bases; J trimming: 7 bases; junction bases outside the gene matches: 6. Looked up from germline, CDR1 is MNHEY and CDR2 is SVGEGT. The CDR3 contains 15 residues. CDR3 loop: CASSYPGQGANIQYF. CDR3 nucleotides: TGTGCCAGCAGTTACCCGGGACAGGGTGCGAACATTCAGTACTTC.

V gene TRBV28 combines with J gene TRBJ1-4; no definite D call. V dropped 7 bases and J dropped 0 bases, with 18 bases sitting between them. Per germline, CDR1 MDHEN and CDR2 SYDVKM. CDR3 length: 17 amino acids. CDR3 nucleotides: TGTGCCAGCACCTCCTCGGGGTTTGCTGCAACTAATGAAAAACTGTTTTTT. Translation gives CASTSSGFAATNEKLFF.

The V gene is TRBV28, the J gene TRBJ2-7; 9 bases are a match to TRBD2. After removal of 7 bases from V and 2 bases from J, the junction contained 9 bases not matched to a gene. Germline loops: CDR1 MDHEN, CDR2 SYDVKM. This CDR3 is built from 15 residues. The CDR3: CASTSSASGTYEQYF. CDR3 coding DNA: TGTGCCAGCACCTCAAGCGCTAGCGGGACCTACGAGCAGTACTTC.

This clone was picked up one time. This rearrangement joins TRBV28 to TRBJ1-5, with TRBD1 as a possible D gene (5 bases). Between the trimmed V and J ends, which lost 10 bases and 3 bases, there was a span of 10 bases. CDR1 is MDHEN, CDR2 SYDVKM, per germline. The CDR3 length is 12 residues. In DNA, the CDR3 is TGTGCCACTGGGACGGTCAATCAGCCCCAGCATTTT. Translating it yields CATGTVNQPQHF.

The rearrangement links TRBV28 to TRBJ2-3; weak D call: TRBD1 (5 bases). Germline assignment: CDR1 MDHEN and CDR2 SYDVKM. CDR3 length equals 14 residues. The V gene lost 10 bases and the J gene lost 3 bases, with 17 bases spanning the gap. The CDR3 protein is CATRWGRQTDTQYF. The DNA of the CDR3 is TGTGCCACCAGGTGGGGCCGCCAGACAGATACGCAGTATTTT.

The chain carries TRBV5-5 and TRBJ1-4; 7 nucleotides align to TRBD1. The length of the CDR3 is 14 residues. Trimming removed 4 bases from V and 8 bases from J; junction bases left unmatched: 8. Germline CDR1 reads SGHKS; CDR2 reads YYEKEE (reference sequence). CDR3 sequence: CASSEGQMREKLFF. CDR3 DNA sequence: TGTGCCAGCAGCGAGGGACAGATGAGGGAAAAACTGTTTTTT. Full variable domain (remainder filled in from reference TRBV5-5 and TRBJ1-4): DAGVTQSPTHLIKTRGQQVTLRCSPISGHKSVSWYQQVLGQGPQFIFQYYEKEERGRGNFPDRFSARQFPNYSSELNVNALLLGDSALYLCASSEGQMREKLFFGSGTQLSVL.

This CDR3 is CASSDVLAGVGNEQFF. Here the CDR3 DNA reads TGTGCCAGCAGTGACGTACTAGCGGGAGTGGGCAATGAGCAGTTCTTC. This rearrangement joins TRBV2 to TRBJ2-1; 11 positions match TRBD2. Germline V gene lookup returns CDR1 SNHLY and CDR2 FYNNEI. This CDR3 is 16 amino acids long. The ends lost 3 bases at V and 6 bases at J; junction bases unmatched: 7. Together with reference TRBV2 and TRBJ2-1, the CDR3 gives the full variable domain: EPEVTQTPSHQVTQMGQEVILRCVPISNHLYFYWYRQILGQKVEFLVSFYNNEISEKSEIFDDQFSVERPDGSNFTLKIRSTKLEDSAMYFCASSDVLAGVGNEQFFGPGTRLTVL.

This chain links TRBV7-3 with TRBJ2-2; no clear D gene. The CDR3 is made up of 16 amino acids. Germline-derived CDR1 and CDR2 are SGHTA and FQGTGA. V shed 1 base and J shed 0 bases, with 9 bases lying between them. The DNA for the CDR3 is TGTGCCAGCAGCTTAAACCCAGGAGCGAACACCGGGGAGCTGTTTTTT. Its translation is CASSLNPGANTGELFF.

The gene calls are TRBV7-3 and TRBJ2-3, with TRBD2 identical over 9 bases. Germline CDR1 reads SGHTA; CDR2 reads FQGTGA. V lost 2 bases and J lost 6; bases outside the gene matches: 3. This CDR3 comprises 14 residues. This CDR3 reads CASSLVSGSDTQYF. The CDR3 region has the DNA TGTGCCAGCAGCTTAGTTAGCGGGAGTGATACGCAGTATTTT.